This entry is about one T cell receptor (beta chain). The record originates from a study of technical replicates of blood from a handful of donors. Trimming took 9 bases from V and 6 from J; bases not matched to a gene: 4. This CDR3 comprises 12 residues. From germline, CDR1 is MNHEY and CDR2 SVGAGI. The method was immunoSEQ multiplex PCR; TCRdb's version includes in-frame clones alone and lacks a portion of them. The data contain about 74,000 clones, approximately 94% of them singletons. The V call is TRBV6-5, the J call TRBJ2-2, with 7 bases aligning to TRBD1. Sequencing input: T cells isolated from PBMCs. The origin of this receptor is a human donor in good health. The CDR3 DNA follows: TGTGCCAGTCAAAGGGGGCCCGGGGAGCTGTTTTTT. Protein sequence: CASQRGPGELFF.